The 20 T cell receptor beta chains reported below all come from one sample, sequenced in a study of PD-L1 blockade in urothelial cancer. The protocol was immunoSEQ multiplex PCR, while the TCRdb copy is restricted to in-frame clones and leaves out a portion. The repertoire consists of about 88,000 clones, with approximately 90% occurring once and the leading ten covering over 8.5%. Sequenced here: PBMCs, sampled around atezolizumab (anti-PD-L1) treatment. All receptors come from a man in his fifties or sixties with urothelial cancer.

This chain links TRBV19 with TRBJ2-1; the match to TRBD2 covers 12 bases. Trimming at V came to 1 base and at J to 5 bases, leaving 9 bases not matched to a gene. This CDR3 comprises 18 residues. Germline CDR1 reads LNHDA; CDR2 reads SQIVND (reference sequence). The CDR3 loop reads CASSIVGELAGGHNEQFF. The CDR3 DNA reads TGTGCCAGTAGTATAGTGGGGGAACTAGCGGGGGGACACAATGAGCAGTTCTTC.

This clone was seen a handful of times. V is TRBV5-1 and J is TRBJ2-5, with D possibly matching TRBD2 (6 bases). In germline, CDR1 is SGHRS, CDR2 YFSETQ. The CDR3 has 14 amino acids. Trimming took 4 bases from V and 2 from J, leaving 12 bases between them. The CDR3 coding sequence is TGCGCCAGCAGCATTAGCGGTACGCAAGAGACCCAGTACTTC. Translated: CASSISGTQETQYF.

The rearrangement uses TRBV19 and TRBJ1-3; D gene unclear. With 6 bases removed from V and 2 bases from J, the gap between germline ends came to 20 bases. CDR1 is LNHDA and CDR2 is SQIVND in the germline V gene (reference sequence). This CDR3 has 17 amino acids. The CDR3 sequence is CASSTTSGRLTGNTIYF. The CDR3, as DNA: TGTGCCAGTAGCACTACCTCGGGCCGACTAACTGGAAACACCATATATTTT.

In its sample, this clone was seen once. The J gene is TRBJ2-5, the V gene TRBV7-9, with 9 nucleotides matching TRBD2. V shed 4 bases, J shed 4 bases, and the junction held 4 bases outside the gene matches. The CDR3 covers 14 residues. Germline CDR1 and CDR2: SEHNR and FQNEAQ (reference sequence). The CDR3 sequence is CASSSGLAAETQYF. The CDR3 nucleotides read TGTGCCAGCAGCTCGGGACTAGCTGCAGAGACCCAGTACTTC.

This clone was observed a single time. The chain recombines TRBV7-3 with TRBJ2-1; 9 bases map to TRBD2. The CDR3 covers 17 residues. CDR1 is SGHTA, CDR2 FQGTGA, per germline. V lost 7 bases, J lost 1 base, and 11 bases stayed unmatched. CDR3 sequence: CASTMVMRGGSYNEQFF. The CDR3 nucleotides are TGTGCCAGCACCATGGTTATGCGGGGGGGTTCCTACAATGAGCAGTTCTTC. The full variable domain, in which reference TRBV7-3 and TRBJ2-1 provide the parts outside the CDR3, is GAGVSQTPSNKVTEKGKYVELRCDPISGHTALYWYRQSLGQGPEFLIYFQGTGAADDSGLPNDRFFAVRPEGSVSTLKIQRTERGDSAVYLCASTMVMRGGSYNEQFFGPGTRLTVL.

This chain links TRBV10-3 with TRBJ2-7; possible D gene TRBD1, 6 bases. This CDR3 is 13 amino acids long. CDR1 is ENHRY and CDR2 is SYGVKD in the germline V gene. V was trimmed by 3 bases and J by 5 bases, leaving 11 bases between them. This CDR3 reads CAISEYAGDEQYF. The CDR3 bases are TGTGCCATCAGTGAATACGCAGGGGACGAGCAGTACTTC.

The chain uses TRBV5-1 and TRBJ2-3, with 12 positions matching TRBD1. CDR3 size: 16 residues. Per germline, CDR1 SGHRS and CDR2 YFSETQ. V lost 6 bases to trimming and J lost 4 bases; unmatched junction nucleotides: 9. The CDR3: CASTFAGTGGPDTQYF. The CDR3 nucleotides are TGCGCCAGCACCTTCGCGGGGACAGGGGGCCCAGATACGCAGTATTTT.

The chain recombines TRBV9 with TRBJ2-1, with D unresolved. Germline V gene data show CDR1 as SGDLS and CDR2 as YYNGEE. This CDR3 spans 14 amino acids. V was trimmed by 5 bases and J by 0 bases, leaving 9 bases between them. The CDR3 DNA reads TGTGCCAGCAGTCCACTCGGCTCCTACAATGAGCAGTTCTTC. It codes for CASSPLGSYNEQFF.

The rearrangement uses TRBV28 and TRBJ1-2; no clear D. The germline V and J ends were trimmed by 6 bases and 6 bases, with 20 bases remaining between them. There are 15 residues in the CDR3. CDR1 MDHEN and CDR2 SYDVKM come from the germline V gene. The chain's CDR3 is CASSSGAFIRDGYTF. CDR3 nucleotides: TGTGCCAGCAGCTCGGGAGCATTCATTAGGGATGGCTACACCTTC.

The rearrangement uses TRBV19 and TRBJ2-2, with D perhaps matching TRBD1 (5 bases). CDR3 size: 13 residues. Trimming took 6 bases from V and 5 from J, leaving 10 bases between them. CDR1 and CDR2 (germline): LNHDA, SQIVND (reference sequence). The CDR3 DNA reads as TGTGCCAGTAGCGTCAGGGTAACCGGGGAGCTGTTTTTT. It is translated as CASSVRVTGELFF. The variable domain in full, with the rest retrieved from reference TRBV19 and TRBJ2-2, is DGGITQSPKYLFRKEGQNVTLSCEQNLNHDAMYWYRQDPGQGLRLIYYSQIVNDFQKGDIAEGYSVSREKKESFPLTVTSAQKNPTAFYLCASSVRVTGELFFGEGSRLTVL.

The rearrangement uses TRBV11-1 and TRBJ2-5; 13 bases match TRBD2. J was trimmed by 2 bases and V by 3 bases; bases with no gene match: 3. The CDR3 spans 16 residues. Germline assignment: CDR1 SGHAT and CDR2 FQDESV (reference sequence). CDR3: CASSFQLAGGQETQYF. The CDR3 DNA follows: TGTGCCAGCAGCTTCCAACTAGCGGGGGGGCAAGAGACCCAGTACTTC.

This chain connects TRBV5-1 to TRBJ1-2; 8 nucleotides agree with TRBD1. Germline assignment: CDR1 SGHRS and CDR2 YFSETQ. The CDR3 loop spans 13 amino acids. With 4 bases clipped from V and 4 bases from J, the junction kept 3 bases outside the gene matches. The CDR3 is CASSPGQGYGYTF. In DNA, the CDR3 is TGCGCCAGCAGCCCCGGACAGGGCTATGGCTACACCTTC.

This chain connects TRBV5-4 to TRBJ2-1; no reliable D call. Germline CDR1 reads SGHNT; CDR2 reads YYREEE (reference sequence). The CDR3 runs to 14 residues. V was cut by 5 bases and J by 0 bases, with 9 bases left in between. CDR3 residues: CASRPSRSYNEQFF. In nucleotides, the CDR3 is TGTGCCAGCAGACCGTCGCGCTCCTACAATGAGCAGTTCTTC. Variable domain in full (rest from reference TRBV5-4 and TRBJ2-1): ETGVTQSPTHLIKTRGQQVTLRCSSQSGHNTVSWYQQALGQGPQFIFQYYREEENGRGNFPPRFSGLQFPNYSSELNVNALELDDSALYLCASRPSRSYNEQFFGPGTRLTVL.

V and J are TRBV7-2 and TRBJ2-7, with 7 bases lining up with TRBD1. Trimming removed 5 bases from V and 4 bases from J; junction bases left unmatched: 8. The CDR3 covers 14 residues. Germline V gives CDR1 SGHTA, CDR2 FQGNSA. This CDR3 is CASSPYRGPYEQYF. The CDR3 DNA follows: TGTGCCAGCAGCCCCTACAGGGGACCTTACGAGCAGTACTTC.

This clone has only a few counts. V and J are TRBV19 and TRBJ1-2, with TRBD1 matching over 10 bases. V lost 8 bases and J lost 7; bases outside the gene matches: 7. The CDR3 length is 13 residues. The germline V gene encodes CDR1 LNHDA and CDR2 SQIVND (reference sequence). DNA of the CDR3: TGTGCCAGTGATAGACAGGGGGCTGGTGGCTACACCTTC. It translates to CASDRQGAGGYTF.

This chain uses TRBV4-1 with TRBJ1-1; the match to TRBD1 covers 7 bases. Germline lookup yields CDR1 MGHRA and CDR2 YSYEKL. The CDR3 spans 15 residues. V was clipped by 5 bases and J by 0 bases; unmatched bases: 6. The CDR3 reads CASSSRQGLNTEAFF. CDR3 in DNA: TGCGCCAGCAGCTCCCGACAGGGCCTGAACACTGAAGCTTTCTTT.

J is TRBJ1-3 and V is TRBV5-4; 8 bases are shared with TRBD1. The V gene's germline CDR1 is SGHNT and CDR2 YYREEE (reference sequence). The CDR3 consists of 17 residues. Trimming removed 4 bases from V and 4 bases from J; junction bases left unmatched: 13. The CDR3: CASSRSVTGGYGNTIYF. CDR3 nucleotide sequence: TGTGCCAGCAGCCGAAGTGTTACAGGGGGTTACGGAAACACCATATATTTT.

The chain employs TRBV6-1 and TRBJ2-1; 7 bases match TRBD2. The J segment lost 0 bases and the V segment lost 0 bases, leaving 5 bases of the junction unmatched. Germline CDR1 reads MNHNS; CDR2 reads SASEGT. The CDR3 extends over 17 amino acids. CDR3 in DNA: TGTGCCAGCAGTGAAGCAGTAGGGACTAACTCCTACAATGAGCAGTTCTTC. This sequence encodes CASSEAVGTNSYNEQFF.

A single count supports this clone. The chain uses TRBV7-2 and TRBJ1-3; D may be TRBD1 (5 bases). The V gene's germline CDR1 is SGHTA and CDR2 FQGNSA. The V end was cut by 4 bases, the J end by 6 bases, with 7 bases between. The CDR3 has 12 amino acids. The CDR3 loop is CASSSGENTIYF. The CDR3 DNA reads as TGTGCCAGCAGCTCGGGGGAAAACACCATATATTTT.

The rearrangement links TRBV28 to TRBJ2-5; 7 bases match TRBD2. The CDR3 sequence is 15 residues long. Trimming took 4 bases from V and 5 from J; bases not matched to a gene: 10. Germline V gene sequence: CDR1 MDHEN, CDR2 SYDVKM. The chain's CDR3 is CASSSSGAGLETQYF. CDR3 bases: TGTGCCAGCAGTTCCTCTGGAGCGGGACTGGAGACCCAGTACTTC. Full variable domain (outside the CDR3, taken from reference TRBV28 and TRBJ2-5): DVKVTQSSRYLVKRTGEKVFLECVQDMDHENMFWYRQDPGLGLRLIYFSYDVKMKEKGDIPEGYSVSREKKERFSLILESASTNQTSMYLCASSSSGAGLETQYFGPGTRLLVL.